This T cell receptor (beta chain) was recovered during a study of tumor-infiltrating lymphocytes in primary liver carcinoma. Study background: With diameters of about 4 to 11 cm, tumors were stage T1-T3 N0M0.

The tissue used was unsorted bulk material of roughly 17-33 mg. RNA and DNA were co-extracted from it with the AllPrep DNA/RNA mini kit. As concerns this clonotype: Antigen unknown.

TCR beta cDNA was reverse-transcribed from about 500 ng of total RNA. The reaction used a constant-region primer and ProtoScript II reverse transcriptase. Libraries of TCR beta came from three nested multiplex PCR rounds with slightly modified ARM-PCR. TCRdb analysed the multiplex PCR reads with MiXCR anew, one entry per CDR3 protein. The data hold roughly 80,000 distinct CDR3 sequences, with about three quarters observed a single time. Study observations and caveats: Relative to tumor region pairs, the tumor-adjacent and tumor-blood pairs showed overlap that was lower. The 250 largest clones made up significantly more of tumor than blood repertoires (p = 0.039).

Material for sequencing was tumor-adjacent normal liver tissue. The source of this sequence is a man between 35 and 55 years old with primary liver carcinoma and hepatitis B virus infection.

CDR3 in DNA: TGTGCCAGCGCGGAGGACCGACAGGTTTCCACGCCTGGAAATCTGTTTTTT. This codes for CASAEDRQVSTPGNLFF. This chain uses TRBV10-3 with TRBJ1-4, with D perhaps TRBD1 (6 bases). The V gene's germline CDR1 is ENHRY and CDR2 SYGVKD. The CDR3 contains 17 residues. The V gene lost 10 bases and the J gene lost 14 bases, with 35 bases spanning the gap.